This record looks at one T cell receptor beta chain sequence and its context. The PCR employed 60 Vbeta primers together with 13 Jbeta primers. Only in-frame clones appear in the TCRdb table, and some are missing; sequencing was by immunoSEQ multiplex PCR. Here the sample table reports more than 90,000 clones. The data originate from a study of cytomegalovirus exposure and HLA in healthy donors. The CDR3 is made up of 16 amino acids. Germline V CDR1 and CDR2: MNHEY, SMNVEV (reference sequence). Trimming cost V 5 bases and J 2 bases; bases outside gene matches: 5. The sample taken for sequencing was PBMCs. This sequence originates from a man aged 30 to 45 in good health and CMV-seronegative. This chain connects TRBV27 to TRBJ2-6; 8 nucleotides line up with TRBD2. CDR3 sequence (DNA): TGTGCCAGCAGTCAGGCGGGGGGCGCTGGGGCCAACGTCCTGACTTTC. It encodes CASSQAGGAGANVLTF.